These 13 T cell receptor beta chains were all obtained from the same sample, sequenced in a study of blood T cell repertoires in COVID-19. This table comes from immunoSEQ multiplex PCR, and its TCRdb copy is limited to in-frame clones, with some not included. The repertoire holds under 90,000 clones, with about 80% as singletons. Sample: peripheral blood. Every receptor here comes from an elderly man with acute or convalescent COVID-19.

The CDR3 loop is CASSQQGVDGYTF. DNA of the CDR3: TGCGCCAGCAGCCAACAGGGGGTGGATGGCTACACCTTC. The chain couples TRBV5-1 to TRBJ1-2, with 8 bases lining up with TRBD1. V dropped 4 bases and J dropped 6; count of bases not matched to a gene: 5. CDR3 length equals 13 residues. CDR1 and CDR2 (germline): SGHRS, YFSETQ. The full variable domain, completed using reference TRBV5-1 and TRBJ1-2, is KAGVTQTPRYLIKTRGQQVTLSCSPISGHRSVSWYQQTPGQGLQFLFEYFSETQRNKGNFPGRFSGRQFSNSRSEMNVSTLELGDSALYLCASSQQGVDGYTFGSGTRLTVV.

The chain recombines TRBV9 with TRBJ2-3; 7 positions agree with TRBD1. Losses at the gene ends were 4 bases for V and 3 bases for J; bases not matched to a gene: 14. CDR1 and CDR2 from the germline V gene are SGDLS and YYNGEE. This CDR3 contains 17 residues. This CDR3 reads CASSIGAGGSLTDTQYF. CDR3 nucleotides: TGTGCCAGCAGCATCGGGGCAGGGGGATCGTTGACAGATACGCAGTATTTT.

This rearrangement joins TRBV5-6 to TRBJ2-1, with 7 bases identical to TRBD2. CDR1 is SGHDT and CDR2 is YYEEEE in the germline V gene. J gave up 4 bases and V 4 bases, and 8 bases lay outside the gene matches. The CDR3 has 15 amino acids. The CDR3 protein is CASSDGLVGYNEQFF. CDR3 in DNA: TGTGCCAGCAGCGACGGACTAGTAGGTTACAATGAGCAGTTCTTC.

The V call is TRBV12-5, the J call TRBJ2-3; 10 positions match TRBD2. Germline CDR1 and CDR2: LGHNT and FRNRAP. The CDR3 runs to 13 residues. The V segment lost 6 bases and the J segment 6 bases; nucleotides outside the gene matches: 3. CDR3 sequence: CASGLAGSDTQYF. Written as DNA, the CDR3 is TGTGCTAGTGGACTAGCGGGGAGTGATACGCAGTATTTT.

This clone was seen a single time. This chain joins TRBV4-2 and TRBJ2-3; 10 positions agree with TRBD2. With 4 bases clipped from V and 7 bases from J, the junction kept 14 bases outside the gene matches. The germline V gene has CDR1 LGHNA and CDR2 YNFKEQ. The CDR3 is 17 residues long. The CDR3 region is CASSPYRTSGLAYTQYF. The CDR3 nucleotides read TGTGCCAGCAGCCCCTATCGGACTAGCGGCCTTGCATATACGCAGTATTTT.

The chain is built from TRBV9 and TRBJ1-3, with 12 positions matching TRBD1. V was pared by 0 bases and J by 4 bases, with 5 bases of the junction left unmatched. This CDR3 has 17 residues. Germline V gene sequence: CDR1 SGDLS, CDR2 YYNGEE. The CDR3 nucleotides read TGTGCCAGCAGCGTAGCCCGGGACAGGGGGCGCGGAAACACCATATATTTT. This gives the protein CASSVARDRGRGNTIYF. Supplemented by reference TRBV9 and TRBJ1-3, the full variable domain reads DSGVTQTPKHLITATGQRVTLRCSPRSGDLSVYWYQQSLDQGLQFLIQYYNGEERAKGNILERFSAQQFPDLHSELNLSSLELGDSALYFCASSVARDRGRGNTIYFGEGSWLTVV.

This chain links TRBV7-6 with TRBJ1-6; 10 bases are shared with TRBD1. Germline-derived CDR1 and CDR2 are SGHVS and FNYEAQ. Trimming removed 1 base from V and 5 bases from J; junction bases left unmatched: 11. The CDR3 is 19 residues long. The CDR3 spells CASSLDGQGVSRHNSPLHF. CDR3 DNA: TGTGCCAGCAGCTTAGATGGACAGGGGGTATCGAGGCATAATTCACCCCTCCACTTT.

This rearrangement joins TRBV6-4 to TRBJ2-1; 12 bases fit TRBD2. The junction had 10 bases not matched to a gene; V was cut back by 9 bases and J by 10 bases. From germline, CDR1 is MRHNA and CDR2 SNTAGT. The CDR3 covers 14 residues. The CDR3 reads CASSSGRAKGEQFF. In nucleotides, the CDR3 is TGTGCCAGTTCTAGCGGGAGGGCGAAAGGCGAGCAGTTCTTC.

The chain recombines TRBV19 with TRBJ1-5; D is uncertain. Germline V gives CDR1 LNHDA, CDR2 SQIVND (reference sequence). Trimming shortened V by 1 base and J by 2 bases, and 6 bases separated the two germline ends. The CDR3 is made up of 14 amino acids. In DNA, the CDR3 is TGTGCCAGTAGTATAGGAGTCGGCAATCAGCCCCAGCATTTT. This codes for CASSIGVGNQPQHF.

This clone was seen a handful of times. The chain has TRBV27 and TRBJ2-2; 8 bases map to TRBD1. CDR1 and CDR2 from the germline V gene are MNHEY and SMNVEV (reference sequence). CDR3 length: 15 residues. J gave up 5 bases and V 1 base, and 3 bases lay outside the gene matches. The CDR3 loop reads CASSLLQGGTGELFF. The CDR3 coding sequence is TGTGCCAGCAGTTTATTACAGGGGGGAACCGGGGAGCTGTTTTTT.

CDR3 nucleotide sequence: TGTGCCAGCATATACTCCGGGACTAGCGGCAACAATGAGCAGTTCTTC. Residues: CASIYSGTSGNNEQFF. The chain carries TRBV21-1 and TRBJ2-1; TRBD2, the table's D call, was not compared with the DNA. TRBV21-1 is noted as a pseudogene. There are 16 residues in the CDR3.

This chain links TRBV9 with TRBJ2-1; 7 positions agree with TRBD1. V lost 1 base and J lost 5; bases outside the gene matches: 6. The CDR3 is 15 residues long. Germline V lookup: CDR1 SGDLS, CDR2 YYNGEE. The CDR3 DNA reads as TGTGCCAGCAGCGTAAACAGGGGATCAAACAATGAGCAGTTCTTC. Protein: CASSVNRGSNNEQFF.

V is TRBV27 and J is TRBJ1-5; 7 bases are a match to TRBD1. CDR3 length equals 15 residues. In germline, CDR1 is MNHEY, CDR2 SMNVEV (reference sequence). V was pared by 5 bases and J by 7 bases, with 11 bases of the junction left unmatched. CDR3 bases: TGTGCCAGCAGTCCCCTGACAGGGAATAACCAGCCCCAGCATTTT. It yields the protein CASSPLTGNNQPQHF.